These T cell receptor beta chains were read from a single sample in a study of tumour-infiltrating T cells in Burkitt lymphoma. Produced via immunoSEQ multiplex PCR; TCRdb's table is partial and in-frame only. The data contain 3,500 to 4,500 clones, around 84% of them seen just once; the ten biggest clones take up 10% to 15%. Specimen: tumor tissue. Receptor source: a human donor with diffuse large B-cell lymphoma. Some clones in this sample may be carry-over from other donors' samples. CDR3s include the opening cysteine and the closing phenylalanine or tryptophan. The D gene is left open where the match is weak. Size is stated for part of the rows, as once, few or many counts, or as a class when the clone is expanded.

d_gene: TRBD1; v_gene: TRBV7-2; j_gene: TRBJ1-3; abundance: -; CDR3nt: TGTGCCAGCAGCCACGGGACAGGGAGAAACACCATATATTTT; CDR3aa: CASSHGTGRNTIYF
d_gene: -; v_gene: TRBV25-1; j_gene: TRBJ1-3; abundance: once; CDR3nt: TGTGCCAGCAGTGCCAAGGCCTCTGGAAACACCATATATTTT; CDR3aa: CASSAKASGNTIYF
d_gene: -; v_gene: TRBV10-1; j_gene: TRBJ1-5; abundance: large; CDR3nt: TGCGCCAGCAGGGATAAGCCCCAGCATTTT; CDR3aa: CASRDKPQHF
d_gene: -; v_gene: TRBV30; j_gene: TRBJ1-2; abundance: -; CDR3nt: TGTGCCTGGAGTGTCGGTTCGAGCTATGGCTACACCTTC; CDR3aa: CAWSVGSSYGYTF
d_gene: -; v_gene: TRBV6-1; j_gene: TRBJ2-6; abundance: -; CDR3nt: TGTGCCAGCAGTTTGAACCTAGTCTCCAACGTCCTGACTTTC; CDR3aa: CASSLNLVSNVLTF
d_gene: -; v_gene: TRBV29-1; j_gene: TRBJ1-1; abundance: -; CDR3nt: TGCAGCGTTGAACGGATGAACACTGAAGCTTTCTTT; CDR3aa: CSVERMNTEAFF
d_gene: TRBD1; v_gene: TRBV5-1; j_gene: TRBJ1-2; abundance: -; CDR3nt: TGCGCCAGCAGCTCCCTAGCGGTAACAGGGACAGATGGCTACACCTTC; CDR3aa: CASSSLAVTGTDGYTF
d_gene: -; v_gene: TRBV7-3; j_gene: TRBJ2-7; abundance: few; CDR3nt: TGTGCCAGCAGCTTAACGGGAGGCCAGGGCGGGGACGAGCAGTACTTC; CDR3aa: CASSLTGGQGGDEQYF
d_gene: -; v_gene: TRBV29-1; j_gene: TRBJ1-1; abundance: -; CDR3nt: TGCAGCGCGTTTGGGGTGAACACTGAAGCTTTCTTT; CDR3aa: CSAFGVNTEAFF
d_gene: -; v_gene: TRBV7-9; j_gene: TRBJ1-4; abundance: -; CDR3nt: TGTGCCAGCAGCTTGCATTCAACTAATGAAAAACTGTTTTTT; CDR3aa: CASSLHSTNEKLFF
d_gene: -; v_gene: TRBV7-9; j_gene: TRBJ2-7; abundance: -; CDR3nt: TGTGCCAGCAGCTTATATGCCACTACCGACTACGAGCAGTACTTC; CDR3aa: CASSLYATTDYEQYF
d_gene: -; v_gene: TRBV7-9; j_gene: TRBJ2-2; abundance: -; CDR3nt: TGTGCCAGCAGCCCCGGAAGAGGGTTGATGGCCGGGGAGCTGTTTTTT; CDR3aa: CASSPGRGLMAGELFF
d_gene: -; v_gene: TRBV11-2; j_gene: TRBJ1-2; abundance: -; CDR3nt: TGTGCCAGCAGCTTAGCCCAGGGGCACTATGGCTACACCTTC; CDR3aa: CASSLAQGHYGYTF
d_gene: TRBD1; v_gene: TRBV7-9; j_gene: TRBJ1-1; abundance: -; CDR3nt: TGTGCCAGCAGTCAGACAGGGACAGGAGAAGCTTTCTTT; CDR3aa: CASSQTGTGEAFF
d_gene: -; v_gene: TRBV19; j_gene: TRBJ2-1; abundance: -; CDR3nt: TGTGCCACTCCCATCCGTGAGAGGGGCTCTTGGGGAGGTCGGAATGAGCAGTTCTTC; CDR3aa: CATPIRERGSWGGRNEQFF
d_gene: -; v_gene: TRBV19; j_gene: TRBJ1-1; abundance: -; CDR3nt: TGTGCCAGTAGTATGAGGCAGGTTCGAGAAGCTTTCTTT; CDR3aa: CASSMRQVREAFF
d_gene: -; v_gene: TRBV9; j_gene: TRBJ2-3; abundance: -; CDR3nt: TGTGCCAGCAGCCCAACCTCTAGCGACAACACAGATACGCAGTATTTT; CDR3aa: CASSPTSSDNTDTQYF
d_gene: -; v_gene: TRBV19; j_gene: TRBJ2-1; abundance: -; CDR3nt: TGTGCCAGTAGTATCGGAGGGGGCGGGAGCTCCTACAATGAGCAGTTCTTC; CDR3aa: CASSIGGGGSSYNEQFF
d_gene: -; v_gene: TRBV5-6; j_gene: TRBJ1-1; abundance: once; CDR3nt: TGTGCCAGCAGTCTCGGGTGGAACACTGAAGCTTTCTTT; CDR3aa: CASSLGWNTEAFF
d_gene: TRBD2; v_gene: TRBV7-6; j_gene: TRBJ2-7; abundance: -; CDR3nt: TGTGCCAGCAGCCTCACTAGCGGGGCGTCCTACGAGCAGTACTTC; CDR3aa: CASSLTSGASYEQYF
d_gene: -; v_gene: TRBV18; j_gene: TRBJ2-5; abundance: -; CDR3nt: TGTGCCAGCTCACCACCGGGAGGAGAGACCCAGTACTTC; CDR3aa: CASSPPGGETQYF
d_gene: TRBD2; v_gene: TRBV7-9; j_gene: TRBJ2-3; abundance: -; CDR3nt: TGTGCCAGCAGCCAGACTAGCGGGGGGGGAGATACGCAGTATTTT; CDR3aa: CASSQTSGGGDTQYF
d_gene: TRBD2; v_gene: TRBV15; j_gene: TRBJ2-7; abundance: -; CDR3nt: TGTGCCACCAGCAGAGATTTTAAGGCGGGAGGGTTCAGCTCCTACGAGCAGTACTTC; CDR3aa: CATSRDFKAGGFSSYEQYF
d_gene: TRBD1; v_gene: TRBV28; j_gene: TRBJ2-3; abundance: -; CDR3nt: TGTGCCAGCAGTTCACAGGGGCCTAGCACAGATACGCAGTATTTT; CDR3aa: CASSSQGPSTDTQYF
d_gene: -; v_gene: TRBV19; j_gene: TRBJ2-3; abundance: -; CDR3nt: TGTGCCAGTACCTCCCGGGACTCACTAGGAGATACGCAGTATTTT; CDR3aa: CASTSRDSLGDTQYF
d_gene: TRBD1; v_gene: TRBV5-1; j_gene: TRBJ2-3; abundance: -; CDR3nt: TGCGCCAGCAGCTTCGGCAGACAGGGGCCAGATACGCAGTATTTT; CDR3aa: CASSFGRQGPDTQYF
d_gene: TRBD2; v_gene: TRBV5-1; j_gene: TRBJ2-3; abundance: -; CDR3nt: TGCGCTAGCAGCTGGGGACTAGCGGGGGGGCCAACAGATACGCAGTATTTT; CDR3aa: CASSWGLAGGPTDTQYF
d_gene: -; v_gene: TRBV6-1; j_gene: TRBJ1-5; abundance: -; CDR3nt: TGTGCCAGCAGTCCGACGAGGAATCAGCCCCAGCATTTT; CDR3aa: CASSPTRNQPQHF
d_gene: -; v_gene: TRBV30; j_gene: TRBJ1-5; abundance: -; CDR3nt: TGTGCCTGCGGGCGGGTCGGGCAGCCCCAGCATTTT; CDR3aa: CACGRVGQPQHF
d_gene: -; v_gene: TRBV20-1; j_gene: TRBJ1-2; abundance: -; CDR3nt: TGCAGGCCCTATGGCTACACCTTC; CDR3aa: CRPYGYTF
d_gene: -; v_gene: TRBV5-4; j_gene: TRBJ2-3; abundance: -; CDR3nt: TGTGCCAGCAGCCCCGATTCGGACGGCCCTGGGGATACGCAGTATTTT; CDR3aa: CASSPDSDGPGDTQYF
d_gene: TRBD1; v_gene: TRBV7-8; j_gene: TRBJ1-1; abundance: few; CDR3nt: TGTGCCAGCAGCCCCCGGACAGGGTTTGGAGCTTTCTTT; CDR3aa: CASSPRTGFGAFF
d_gene: TRBD1; v_gene: TRBV10-3; j_gene: TRBJ2-7; abundance: -; CDR3nt: TGTGCCATCAGCTCCGGGACAGGGGGCGTAAGCTCCTACGAGCAGTACTTC; CDR3aa: CAISSGTGGVSSYEQYF
d_gene: -; v_gene: TRBV19; j_gene: TRBJ2-7; abundance: -; CDR3nt: TGTGCCAGTAGGGGGACTCTCTACGAGCAGTACTTC; CDR3aa: CASRGTLYEQYF
d_gene: TRBD2; v_gene: TRBV4-1; j_gene: TRBJ2-1; abundance: -; CDR3nt: TGCGCCAGCAGCCAGGGAAGCGGGAGGGCCCCCTACAATGAGCAGTTCTTC; CDR3aa: CASSQGSGRAPYNEQFF
d_gene: -; v_gene: TRBV7-2; j_gene: TRBJ2-6; abundance: once; CDR3nt: TGTGCCAGCAGCCCACAGGGTTCGGTCGGGGGGGCCAACGTCCTGACTTTC; CDR3aa: CASSPQGSVGGANVLTF
d_gene: -; v_gene: TRBV9; j_gene: TRBJ2-1; abundance: once; CDR3nt: TGTGCCAGCAGCGTGGAAAGCGGGCTTGAGCAGTTCTTC; CDR3aa: CASSVESGLEQFF
d_gene: -; v_gene: TRBV7-9; j_gene: TRBJ2-1; abundance: -; CDR3nt: TGTGCCAGCAGCTTAGCAGCTGCCGAGGGTGAGCAGTTCTTC; CDR3aa: CASSLAAAEGEQFF
d_gene: -; v_gene: TRBV6-1; j_gene: TRBJ2-7; abundance: few; CDR3nt: TGTGCCAGCAGTGCGGTCGGGATCTGGGGCTACGAGCAGTACTTC; CDR3aa: CASSAVGIWGYEQYF
d_gene: TRBD2; v_gene: TRBV27; j_gene: TRBJ2-7; abundance: -; CDR3nt: TGTGCCAGCAGTTTATCGGCTAGCGGGGATCTCTACGAGCAGTACTTC; CDR3aa: CASSLSASGDLYEQYF
d_gene: -; v_gene: TRBV6-5; j_gene: TRBJ1-4; abundance: -; CDR3nt: TGTGCCAGCAGCCGACTGACCTTAGAAAAACTGTTTTTT; CDR3aa: CASSRLTLEKLFF